This entry features one T cell receptor (beta chain) sequence. This clonotype has a count of ten or more. Its binding antigen is unknown. Per-base quality was not reported, and no clone a single base away is much larger than it. This record belongs to a study listed by TCRdb under 2016. Reading the germline V gene gives CDR1 SQVTM and CDR2 ANQGSEA. The CDR3 spans 15 residues, from the cysteine through the phenylalanine. CDR3 DNA is the only sequence kept; it has 45 bases, read in frame from the first base. V lost 6 bases and J lost 7 bases, and the count of bases not matched to a germline gene is 12. Preparation of the library involved RT-PCR. The sequencing machine was an Illumina MiSeq. The public reads were reprocessed in TCRdb via fastp at Q25 and MiXCR, keeping in-frame beta chains. CDR3 protein sequences are deduplicated, and each keeps its most common genes and DNA. This sample lists around 700,000 distinct CDR3 sequences; 14% were detected once. The ten largest clones add up to roughly 4% of the sample.

The rearranged segments are TRBV29-1 and TRBJ2-2, with 9 middle bases fitting TRBD2. The receptor was isolated from a female donor in good health, serving as a healthy control. Sequencing input: memory CD4+ T cells from blood. The CDR3: CSVPRASGDHGELFF. The nucleotides are TGCAGCGTCCCTCGGGCTAGCGGGGATCACGGGGAGCTGTTTTTT.